These T cell receptor beta chains were read from a single sample in a study of T-cell memory formation after mild COVID-19. TCRdb fed the 5' RACE reads into MiXCR, producing one record per CDR3 protein. Found here are about 110,000 distinct CDR3 sequences, around 17% of them singletons; the top ten hold over 4.5%. The specimen was PBMCs or a T cell subset sorted from them (not recorded which). Receptors originate from a man younger than 30 who had mild COVID-19 (a few samples of this study predate the infection). Cell type and time point are not known. Both conserved end residues are part of each CDR3. A D gene is named only where the DNA matches it firmly. Clone size, where shown, is once, few, many, or a class for clones that have expanded.

CDR3 length	clone size	V gene	D gene	J gene	CDR3 DNA	CDR3 protein
13	few	TRBV25-1	-	TRBJ2-5	TGTGCCAGCTCGGAGGCTAGCCGGGAGACCCAGTACTTC	CASSEASRETQYF
15	few	TRBV7-2	TRBD1	TRBJ2-3	TGTGCCAGCAGACAACAGGGGTTAGAGACAGATACGCAGTATTTT	CASRQQGLETDTQYF
17	few	TRBV7-3	-	TRBJ2-5	TGTGCCAGCAGCTCCCCTGGAGGTGGGGGCCACGAAGAGACCCAGTACTTC	CASSSPGGGGHEETQYF
14	-	TRBV6-1	-	TRBJ2-2	TGTGCCAGCAGTGAGGGAGGGGGCGCCGGGGAGCTGTTTTTT	CASSEGGGAGELFF
16	few	TRBV6-5	-	TRBJ1-6	TGTGCCAGCAGTACTAGTATAGGGAGTTATAATTCACCCCTCCACTTT	CASSTSIGSYNSPLHF
14	-	TRBV10-1	TRBD1	TRBJ2-7	TGCGCCAGCAGTACGACAGGGGCGACCTACGAGCAGTACTTC	CASSTTGATYEQYF
15	few	TRBV6-1	-	TRBJ2-1	TGTGCCAGCAGAGCCAGGGACTGGGGGACCGATGAGCAGTTCTTC	CASRARDWGTDEQFF
14	few	TRBV7-6	-	TRBJ2-5	TGTGCCAGCACCCTGGGCAGGGGTCAGGGGACCCAGTACTTC	CASTLGRGQGTQYF
15	-	TRBV28	-	TRBJ2-3	TGTGCCAGCAGTACTACAGGGCGGAACACAGATACGCAGTATTTT	CASSTTGRNTDTQYF
17	-	TRBV5-1	TRBD2	TRBJ2-1	TGCGCCAGCAGCTTGACGCGGACTAGCGGTCTCTACAATGAGCAGTTCTTC	CASSLTRTSGLYNEQFF
12	few	TRBV10-3	TRBD1	TRBJ2-2	TGTGCCGCGACAGGGCCCCCCGGGGAGCTGTTTTTT	CAATGPPGELFF
15	-	TRBV5-1	-	TRBJ1-1	TGCGCCAGCAGCTTGGAAGGAGTTCCGAACACTGAAGCTTTCTTT	CASSLEGVPNTEAFF
14	-	TRBV19	-	TRBJ1-6	TGTGCCAGTAGTGAAGGGCGTTCGGATTCACCCCTCCACTTT	CASSEGRSDSPLHF
16	many	TRBV12-3/TRBV12-4	TRBD2	TRBJ2-5	TGTGCCAGCAGTTTCGGGCTAGCGGGGGTTCAAGAGACCCAGTACTTC	CASSFGLAGVQETQYF
13	-	TRBV19	-	TRBJ2-3	TGTGCCAGTGCCGCGTCCAACTCAGATACGCAGTATTTT	CASAASNSDTQYF
13	-	TRBV10-2	-	TRBJ1-6	TGCGCCAGCAGCGAAAACAGGGATTCACCCCTCCACTTT	CASSENRDSPLHF
16	-	TRBV5-1	-	TRBJ2-7	TGCGCCAGCAGCTTGGCCAAGGGGAGTAACTCCTACGAGCAGTACTTC	CASSLAKGSNSYEQYF
17	few	TRBV24-1	-	TRBJ1-2	TGTGCCACCAGTGATGTCGGCCCAGGGCAGTTCACCCATGGCTACACCTTC	CATSDVGPGQFTHGYTF
18	-	TRBV20-1	TRBD2	TRBJ2-7	TGCAGTGCTAGAGACACGGGACTAGCGGGGCCGAGCTCCTACGAGCAGTACTTC	CSARDTGLAGPSSYEQYF
11	-	TRBV29-1	TRBD1	TRBJ1-2	TGCAGCGTTCAGGGGGGTTATGGCTACACCTTC	CSVQGGYGYTF
11	-	TRBV20-1	-	TRBJ1-1	TGCAGTGCTACCCAGAACACTGAAGCTTTCTTT	CSATQNTEAFF
15	few	TRBV10-3	-	TRBJ1-1	TGTGCCATCAGTGATTTGGGCAGGGTGAACACTGAAGCTTTCTTT	CAISDLGRVNTEAFF
14	-	TRBV20-1	-	TRBJ1-1	TGCAGTGCTAGAGATCTACGGGGGAACACTGAAGCTTTCTTT	CSARDLRGNTEAFF
10	few	TRBV12-3/TRBV12-4	-	TRBJ1-2	TGTGCCAGCAGTTTTTATGGCTACACCTTC	CASSFYGYTF
13	-	TRBV27	-	TRBJ2-7	TGTGCCAGCAGTTTAAGACGCTCCTACGAGCAGTACTTC	CASSLRRSYEQYF
13	many	TRBV2	-	TRBJ2-5	TGTGCCAGCGAGAGGGGGGCCCAGGAGACCCAGTACTTC	CASERGAQETQYF
17	-	TRBV19	TRBD2	TRBJ2-7	TGTGCCAGTAGTACCCCAGGACTAGCGGGACGACCCTACGAGCAGTACTTC	CASSTPGLAGRPYEQYF
15	-	TRBV7-2	TRBD1	TRBJ1-2	TGTGCCAGCAGATATCCGGGACAGGGGGACTATGGCTACACCTTC	CASRYPGQGDYGYTF
12	few	TRBV6-5	-	TRBJ1-6	TGTGCCAGCAAGTTGGGGAATTCACCCCTCCACTTT	CASKLGNSPLHF
16	many	TRBV5-5	-	TRBJ2-3	TGTGCCAGCAGCCCCCTGACGGGAGCCCCCACAGATACGCAGTATTTT	CASSPLTGAPTDTQYF
16	-	TRBV6-5	-	TRBJ2-7	TGTGCCGGCAGTTTTAGTGAACTACAGGGAGAGTACGAGCAGTACTTC	CAGSFSELQGEYEQYF
14	-	TRBV13	-	TRBJ2-3	TGTGCCAGCAGCTACGCGTCCTCTTCAGATACGCAGTATTTT	CASSYASSSDTQYF
15	-	TRBV12-3/TRBV12-4	-	TRBJ1-5	TGTGCCAGCAGTTTAAGGTTTTATAGCAATCAGCCCCAGCATTTT	CASSLRFYSNQPQHF
13	-	TRBV10-3	-	TRBJ1-4	TGTGCCAGTGGAGGGGGGATTAATGAAAAACTGTTTTTT	CASGGGINEKLFF
15	-	TRBV28	TRBD2	TRBJ2-5	TGTGCCAGCAGCTCGGGTAGCGGGGGACAAGAGACCCAGTACTTC	CASSSGSGGQETQYF
13	-	TRBV5-4	TRBD1	TRBJ2-7	TGTGCCAGCACCCGGGACAGGGAGAACGAGCAGTACTTC	CASTRDRENEQYF
10	-	TRBV7-9	-	TRBJ2-3	TGTGCCAGCAGGCGAGATACGCAGTATTTT	CASRRDTQYF
9	-	TRBV29-1	-	TRBJ2-3	TGCAGCGTAGCGGATACGCAGTATTTT	CSVADTQYF
16	many	TRBV7-2	TRBD2	TRBJ2-5	TGTGCCAGCAGCTTGAGTGGAGCGGGGGGCCAAGAGACCCAGTACTTC	CASSLSGAGGQETQYF
14	-	TRBV7-9	-	TRBJ1-4	TGTGCCAGCAGCTTTACAGGGCTGGGTGAAAAACTGTTTTTT	CASSFTGLGEKLFF
16	few	TRBV5-1	-	TRBJ1-3	TGCGCCAGCAGCTTGGCAGGAACCTTCTCTGGAAACACCATATATTTT	CASSLAGTFSGNTIYF